The 32 T cell receptor beta chains below were found in one sample sequenced in a study of shared clonotypes between healthy human individuals. TCRdb keeps only in-frame clones here, not all; method: immunoSEQ multiplex PCR. The sample lists more than 2 million clones, approximately 95% occurring once. Sequencing was done on a sample of naive CD4+ T cells sorted from blood. Subset here: CD45RA+ positively selected. These receptors were obtained from a man aged 18-30 years in good health.

The chain joins TRBV5-4 to TRBJ1-2, with a possible D match to TRBD1 (5 bases). Germline loops: CDR1 SGHNT, CDR2 YYREEE (reference sequence). The V and J ends lost 5 bases and 1 base respectively, with 12 bases between them. The CDR3 is made up of 14 amino acids. The DNA of the CDR3 is TGTGCCAGCAGTTCCTACGGGGGTAACTATGGCTACACCTTC. Protein: CASSSYGGNYGYTF.

On this clone itself: Different DNA sequences within this sample yield the same CDR3. The chain is built from TRBV19 and TRBJ2-7; 10 bases match TRBD2. V shed 6 bases and J 7 bases; nucleotides not matched to a gene: 6. Germline-derived CDR1 and CDR2 are LNHDA and SQIVND (reference sequence). This CDR3 is built from 13 residues. The CDR3 loop is CASRASGSHEQYF. The CDR3 nucleotides are TGTGCCAGTAGGGCTAGCGGGAGTCATGAGCAGTACTTC.

The chain has TRBV27 and TRBJ2-2; no firm D call. Trimming took off 0 bases at V and 1 base at J, with 3 bases between the two ends. The germline CDR1 and CDR2 sequences are MNHEY and SMNVEV (reference sequence). This CDR3 is built from 14 residues. The CDR3 region has the DNA TGTGCCAGCAGTTTATCTTTGAACACCGGGGAGCTGTTTTTT. The encoded protein is CASSLSLNTGELFF.

J is TRBJ2-5 and V is TRBV9; D unclear. This CDR3 comprises 14 residues. Deletions cut 0 bases from V and 1 base from J, with 7 bases between. Germline V gene data show CDR1 as SGDLS and CDR2 as YYNGEE. Here the CDR3 DNA reads TGTGCCAGCAGCGTAGCGAGCTTCCAAGAGACCCAGTACTTC. This codes for CASSVASFQETQYF.

The CDR3 region has the DNA TGTGCCAGCATTGTGACAGGGAACTATGGCTACACCTTC. Protein product: CASIVTGNYGYTF. The chain links TRBV6-1 to TRBJ1-2; TRBD1 agrees at 7 bases. The germline CDR1 and CDR2 sequences are MNHNS and SASEGT. With 7 bases clipped from V and 2 bases from J, the junction kept 4 bases outside the gene matches. CDR3 length equals 13 residues.

The chain joins TRBV10-3 to TRBJ1-2, with TRBD1 as a possible D gene (5 bases). This CDR3 has 14 residues. Trimming stripped 3 bases from V and 2 bases from J, with 10 bases between. Germline CDR1 is ENHRY and CDR2 is SYGVKD. Here the CDR3 DNA reads TGTGCCATCAGTGACAAAGGGGTGAACTATGGCTACACCTTC. This codes for CAISDKGVNYGYTF.

V and J are TRBV7-2 and TRBJ1-3, with 7 positions matching TRBD1. CDR3 size: 13 residues. Germline V gives CDR1 SGHTA, CDR2 FQGNSA. The V and J ends lost 5 bases and 4 bases, in that order; junction bases with no gene match: 2. The CDR3 DNA reads TGTGCCAGCAGCGTACAGGGGGGAAACACCATATATTTT. Residues: CASSVQGGNTIYF.

The chain has TRBV5-1 and TRBJ2-2; TRBD1 matches at 8 bases. With V trimmed by 0 bases and J by 1 base, 5 bases remained unmatched. Germline V gene sequence: CDR1 SGHRS, CDR2 YFSETQ. The CDR3 is 17 residues long. CDR3 residues: CASSLEPGTGNTGELFF. The CDR3 coding sequence is TGCGCCAGCAGCTTGGAACCCGGGACAGGGAACACCGGGGAGCTGTTTTTT.

The chain links TRBV6-5 to TRBJ2-6; D is perhaps TRBD1 or TRBD2 (6 bases each). Trimming removed 3 bases from V and 3 bases from J, with 9 bases in between. The CDR3 contains 15 residues. The germline V gene has CDR1 MNHEY and CDR2 SVGAGI. DNA for the CDR3: TGTGCCAGCAGTTATGGGGGGCTTGGGGCCAACGTCCTGACTTTC. As protein: CASSYGGLGANVLTF.

The chain recombines TRBV11-3 with TRBJ2-3; D unclear. The CDR3 has 14 amino acids. Germline CDR1 SGHNT, CDR2 YENEEA. V shed 0 bases and J shed 5 bases, with 9 bases lying between them. The CDR3 spells CASSLDGSEDTQYF. For the CDR3, the DNA is TGTGCCAGCAGCTTAGACGGGTCTGAAGATACGCAGTATTTT.

This chain connects TRBV6-5 to TRBJ2-1; TRBD2 matches at 9 bases. Germline V lookup: CDR1 MNHEY, CDR2 SVGAGI. V shed 0 bases and J 12 bases; nucleotides not matched to a gene: 6. The CDR3 consists of 14 residues. The CDR3 reads CASSYSTAGGGQFF. CDR3 DNA sequence: TGTGCCAGCAGTTACTCGACGGCGGGAGGGGGGCAGTTCTTC.

V is TRBV5-1 and J is TRBJ2-1; 12 nucleotides agree with TRBD2. Per germline, CDR1 SGHRS and CDR2 YFSETQ. The CDR3 is 15 amino acids. The ends lost 2 bases at V and 8 bases at J; junction bases unmatched: 5. Here the CDR3 reads CASSLLAGGLDEQFF. In nucleotides, the CDR3 is TGCGCCAGCAGCTTACTAGCGGGGGGACTAGATGAGCAGTTCTTC.

The chain links TRBV10-3 to TRBJ2-3; tentatively, D is TRBD1 (7 bases). The V end lost 7 bases, the J end lost 3 bases, and 20 bases lay between the germline ends. The V gene's germline CDR1 is ENHRY and CDR2 SYGVKD. The CDR3 has 16 residues. The CDR3 loop reads CAIKGAGTQFTDTQYF. CDR3 nucleotides: TGTGCCATCAAGGGGGCCGGGACTCAGTTTACAGATACGCAGTATTTT.

The CDR3 DNA reads TGTGCCAGCTCACCCCCTGTTGGGGGTGGATCGCAGTATTTT. It encodes CASSPPVGGGSQYF. The chain uses TRBV18 and TRBJ2-3; D possibly uses TRBD1 or TRBD2 (5 bases each). V lost 3 bases, J lost 10 bases, and 17 bases lay in between. This CDR3 is built from 14 residues. Germline V gene lookup returns CDR1 KGHSH and CDR2 LQKENI.

The rearrangement links TRBV10-2 to TRBJ2-2; tentative D call: TRBD1 (5 bases). Trimming stripped 8 bases from V and 10 bases from J, with 14 bases between. This CDR3 has 12 residues. Germline V gene data show CDR1 as WSHSY and CDR2 as SAAADI. CDR3 region: CASARQPPELFF. CDR3 DNA: TGCGCCAGCGCTCGACAGCCGCCGGAGCTGTTTTTT.

The chain is built from TRBV11-2 and TRBJ2-5; D may be TRBD2 (7 bases). The CDR3 contains 15 residues. CDR1 and CDR2 from the germline V gene are SGHAT and FQNNGV. V lost 1 base to trimming and J lost 1 base, with 10 bases between them. The CDR3 loop reads CASSLAGGLQETQYF. The DNA of the CDR3 is TGTGCCAGCAGCTTAGCGGGGGGCCTCCAAGAGACCCAGTACTTC.

This chain connects TRBV5-4 to TRBJ2-7; 10 nucleotides agree with TRBD1. Trimming took 3 bases from V and 0 from J; bases not matched to a gene: 6. There are 16 residues in the CDR3. From germline, CDR1 is SGHNT and CDR2 YYREEE (reference sequence). The CDR3 nucleotides read TGTGCCAGCAGCTCGACTGGGACAGGGGCCTCCTACGAGCAGTACTTC. It yields the protein CASSSTGTGASYEQYF.

This CDR3 reads CASSQAGGTGVYEQYF. The CDR3 region has the DNA TGTGCCAGCAGCCAAGCGGGCGGGACAGGGGTCTACGAGCAGTACTTC. V and J are TRBV9 and TRBJ2-7; 10 positions match TRBD1. The CDR3 totals 16 residues. The germline CDR1 and CDR2 sequences are SGDLS and YYNGEE. V shed 4 bases, J shed 3 bases, and the junction held 10 bases outside the gene matches.

V is TRBV5-5 and J is TRBJ1-5; 7 bases line up with TRBD1. Germline values: CDR1 SGHKS, CDR2 YYEKEE (reference sequence). V was clipped by 4 bases and J by 6 bases; unmatched bases: 7. This CDR3 spans 14 amino acids. The CDR3 is CASSLDRVGQPQHF. CDR3 nucleotide sequence: TGTGCCAGCAGCCTCGACAGGGTGGGTCAGCCCCAGCATTTT.

The J gene is TRBJ1-2, the V gene TRBV4-3; D is unclear. V was clipped by 0 bases and J by 4 bases, with 15 bases between them. The CDR3 loop spans 16 amino acids. The germline CDR1 and CDR2 sequences are LGHNA and YSLEER. As DNA, the CDR3 is TGCGCCAGCAGCCAAGATTACATCCAGAATCCCTATGGCTACACCTTC. Its protein is CASSQDYIQNPYGYTF.

In regard to this clone: Other DNA sequences in this sample translate to the same CDR3. The chain links TRBV18 to TRBJ2-3, with unresolved D. Per the germline V gene, CDR1 is KGHSH and CDR2 is LQKENI. CDR3 size: 13 residues. V lost 6 bases and J 0 bases, leaving 7 bases between the germline ends. The CDR3 DNA is TGTGCCAGCTCGCCCCCAAGCACAGATACGCAGTATTTT. Protein product: CASSPPSTDTQYF.

The chain recombines TRBV10-3 with TRBJ2-2; maybe TRBD1 (6 bases). Germline CDR1 reads ENHRY; CDR2 reads SYGVKD. The CDR3 has 15 residues. Trimming cost V 5 bases and J 2 bases, with 12 bases left between them. In DNA form, the CDR3 reads TGTGCCATCAGTCACGGACAGACTAACACCGGGGAGCTGTTTTTT. Translation gives CAISHGQTNTGELFF.

The chain couples TRBV5-5 to TRBJ2-7, with D maybe TRBD2 (5 bases). Trimming took off 5 bases at V and 3 bases at J, with 15 bases between the two ends. Germline CDR1 SGHKS, CDR2 YYEKEE (reference sequence). There are 14 residues in the CDR3. CDR3 protein: CASRHTREDYEQYF. The DNA for the CDR3 is TGTGCCAGCAGACATACTAGGGAAGACTACGAGCAGTACTTC.

The chain couples TRBV19 to TRBJ2-5, with 8 bases identical to TRBD1. CDR1 and CDR2 from the germline V gene are LNHDA and SQIVND (reference sequence). CDR3 length: 15 residues. V dropped 5 bases and J dropped 3; count of bases not matched to a gene: 8. CDR3 bases: TGTGCCAGTAGTCCTGACAGGGGAACTAAAGAGACCCAGTACTTC. Translation: CASSPDRGTKETQYF. Looking up the rest from reference TRBV19 and TRBJ2-5 gives the full variable domain: DGGITQSPKYLFRKEGQNVTLSCEQNLNHDAMYWYRQDPGQGLRLIYYSQIVNDFQKGDIAEGYSVSREKKESFPLTVTSAQKNPTAFYLCASSPDRGTKETQYFGPGTRLLVL.

This rearrangement joins TRBV19 to TRBJ1-2, with D tentatively TRBD1 (6 bases). CDR3 size: 16 residues. Germline CDR1 and CDR2: LNHDA and SQIVND (reference sequence). The V gene lost 6 bases and the J gene lost 0 bases, with 17 bases spanning the gap. The DNA of the CDR3 is TGTGCCAGTAGCCCCGGGACAAGCACTACTAACTATGGCTACACCTTC. This sequence encodes CASSPGTSTTNYGYTF.

To note about this clone: The same CDR3 is also encoded by other DNA sequences in this sample. The chain recombines TRBV20-1 with TRBJ2-3; D tentatively reads TRBD1 or TRBD2 (5 bases each). The CDR3 contains 11 residues. Per germline, CDR1 DFQATT and CDR2 SNEGSKA (reference sequence). V shed 3 bases and J shed 6 bases, with 7 bases lying between them. As DNA, the CDR3 is TGCAGTGCTAGGGGGGAGGATACGCAGTATTTT. Translating it yields CSARGEDTQYF.

The chain is built from TRBV20-1 and TRBJ1-1; D remains ambiguous. Per the germline V gene, CDR1 is DFQATT and CDR2 is SNEGSKA (reference sequence). V dropped 6 bases and J dropped 5 bases, with 10 bases sitting between them. This CDR3 region has 11 residues. CDR3 sequence: CSAPAGTEAFF. CDR3 coding DNA: TGCAGTGCCCCAGCCGGAACTGAAGCTTTCTTT.

The CDR3 DNA reads TGTGCCAGCTCACCGACAGTGGAAAGTGGCTACACCTTC. As protein: CASSPTVESGYTF. V gene TRBV18 combines with J gene TRBJ1-2, with D tentatively TRBD1 (5 bases). Germline values: CDR1 KGHSH, CDR2 LQKENI. The CDR3 extends over 13 amino acids. The V gene lost 3 bases and the J gene lost 7 bases, with 12 bases spanning the gap. The variable domain in full, completed from reference TRBV18 and TRBJ1-2, reads NAGVMQNPRHLVRRRGQEARLRCSPMKGHSHVYWYRQLPEEGLKFMVYLQKENIIDESGMPKERFSAEFPKEGPSILRIQQVVRGDSAAYFCASSPTVESGYTFGSGTRLTVV.

The chain combines TRBV4-1 with TRBJ1-3; tentatively, D is TRBD1 (6 bases). Germline assignment: CDR1 MGHRA and CDR2 YSYEKL. Trimming cost V 1 base and J 4 bases, with 11 bases left between them. CDR3 size: 15 residues. As DNA, the CDR3 is TGCGCCAGCAGCCAAGGTCAGGGGACCGGAAACACCATATATTTT. It codes for CASSQGQGTGNTIYF.

This clone was picked up one time. This chain joins TRBV5-5 and TRBJ1-5; a possible D gene is TRBD1 (6 bases). Germline CDR1 SGHKS, CDR2 YYEKEE (reference sequence). V shed 1 base and J shed 5 bases, with 13 bases lying between them. The CDR3 is made up of 15 amino acids. CDR3 sequence (DNA): TGTGCCAGCAGCTTGTTGACAGGCATAGATCAGCCCCAGCATTTT. This sequence encodes CASSLLTGIDQPQHF. Based on the CDR3 plus reference TRBV5-5 and TRBJ1-5, the full variable domain is DAGVTQSPTHLIKTRGQQVTLRCSPISGHKSVSWYQQVLGQGPQFIFQYYEKEERGRGNFPDRFSARQFPNYSSELNVNALLLGDSALYLCASSLLTGIDQPQHFGDGTRLSIL.

The chain combines TRBV5-1 with TRBJ2-2; 11 nucleotides line up with TRBD2. The V gene end was trimmed by 5 bases and the J gene end by 2 bases; junction bases not matched to a gene: 8. Per germline, CDR1 SGHRS and CDR2 YFSETQ. The CDR3 sequence is 17 residues long. The DNA of the CDR3 is TGCGCCAGCAGAGAAGCGGGACTAGCGGCCAACACCGGGGAGCTGTTTTTT. Residues: CASREAGLAANTGELFF.

The J gene is TRBJ1-1, the V gene TRBV15; no firm D call. With 3 bases removed from V and 11 bases from J, the gap between germline ends came to 13 bases. Per the germline V gene, CDR1 is LNHNV and CDR2 is YYDKDF (reference sequence). The CDR3 has 12 amino acids. The CDR3 sequence: CATSSGIGVAFF. As DNA, the CDR3 is TGTGCCACCAGCAGTGGAATCGGAGTGGCTTTCTTT.